This TCR beta chain was observed in a study of T cell responses to AZD1222 COVID-19 vaccine. Second-dose schedules of about 4 or about 12 weeks were combined. Regarding the study as a whole: Donor demographics were predominantly white British with a female majority; clonal diversity may be underestimated. Every sample of the repertoires postdated the peak T cell response. Vaccination with two AZD1222 doses was followed by a rise in Spike-specific TCR breadth and depth.

The table came from immunoSEQ multiplex PCR; TCRdb's copy has only in-frame clones and leaves some out. In the table there are about 140,000 clones, roughly 92% of which are singletons. V was pared by 1 base and J by 2 bases, with 12 bases between. Germline CDR1 and CDR2: MNHEY and SMNVEV (reference sequence). There are 16 residues in the CDR3. Concerning this clone: Its antigen remains unknown.

Here the sequenced sample was peripheral blood, taken 28 days after the second AZD1222 dose. The sequence derives from an adult who received the AZD1222 COVID-19 vaccine. The chain has TRBV27 and TRBJ2-1; D call uncertain. Here the CDR3 DNA reads TGTGCCAGCAGTTTATTTCGAGAGAGGCCCTACAATGAGCAGTTCTTC. Protein product: CASSLFRERPYNEQFF.